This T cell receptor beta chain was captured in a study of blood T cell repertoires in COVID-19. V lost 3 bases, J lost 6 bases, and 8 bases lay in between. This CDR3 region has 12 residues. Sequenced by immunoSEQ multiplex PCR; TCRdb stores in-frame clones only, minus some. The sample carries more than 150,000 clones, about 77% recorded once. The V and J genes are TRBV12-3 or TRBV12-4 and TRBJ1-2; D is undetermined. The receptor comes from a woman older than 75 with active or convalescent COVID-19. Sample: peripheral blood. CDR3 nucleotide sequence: TGTGCCAGCAGTTTTCGGGTTAATGGCTACACCTTC. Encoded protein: CASSFRVNGYTF.